The entry that follows covers one T cell receptor beta chain sequence. Its antigen is unknown. Repertoires were generated with immunoSEQ multiplex PCR, while TCRdb's copy carries only in-frame clones and drops some. The sample carries 14,000 or so clones, nearly 80% recorded once. Antigen-specific CD4+ T cells were expanded (with viral peptide pools) by the ViraFEST assay ahead of sequencing. Scientists isolated CD4+ T cells after a roughly ten-day culture period ended. Infection with SARS-CoV-2 occurred in the person between March and December 2020, and PCR confirmed it. Participants completed two doses of the BNT162b2 or mRNA-1273 vaccine. The sample comes from a study of vaccination effects on CD4 cells after COVID-19. Whole-study context: The study sampled a few convalescent patients both early and late after vaccination.

Notes on the study in general: The study found that post-vaccine spike-reactive clones in convalescents were mainly new vaccine-induced clones.

This CDR3 has 20 amino acids. The sample was CD4+ T cells from PBMCs cultured with HCoV-NL63 spike peptides, taken after COVID-19 vaccination. This chain connects TRBV21-1 to TRBJ2-1; TRBD2 reflects the table's D call only, with no check against the DNA. TRBV21-1 counts as a pseudogene. This receptor was obtained from a human donor who had a prior SARS-CoV-2 infection. This CDR3 is CASSTRLAGGPRFRSNEQFF. Written as DNA, the CDR3 is TGTGCCAGCAGCACCAGACTAGCGGGAGGACCCCGCTTTCGTTCGAATGAGCAGTTCTTC.